These 27 T cell receptor beta chains originate from one sample sequenced in a study of T cell responses to AZD1222 COVID-19 vaccine. Sequenced by immunoSEQ multiplex PCR; TCRdb stores in-frame clones only, minus some. The sample shows around 84,000 clones, about 91% of them seen only once. The sample consisted of peripheral blood, taken on day 0 of MenACWY control vaccination. Receptors originate from an adult in good health.

This rearrangement joins TRBV4-2 to TRBJ1-2; perhaps TRBD1 as D (5 bases). Trimming removed 1 base at V and 3 bases at J, with 12 bases between. CDR3 length: 15 residues. The germline V gene has CDR1 LGHNA and CDR2 YNFKEQ. Here the CDR3 reads CASSQVLGVDYGYTF. The CDR3 DNA reads TGTGCCAGCAGCCAAGTGTTAGGGGTGGACTATGGCTACACCTTC.

The chain links TRBV6-5 to TRBJ2-7, with TRBD1 identical over 10 bases. The CDR3 spans 14 residues. J gave up 4 bases and V 5 bases, and 5 bases lay outside the gene matches. Looked up from germline, CDR1 is MNHEY and CDR2 is SVGAGI. DNA of the CDR3: TGTGCCAGCAGTAATCCGGGACAGGGGTACGAGCAGTACTTC. It translates to CASSNPGQGYEQYF.

V usage is TRBV25-1 and J usage is TRBJ1-2; D gene uncertain. This CDR3 is 13 amino acids long. Germline V CDR1 and CDR2: MGHDK, SYGVNS. V shed 8 bases and J shed 4 bases, with 14 bases lying between them. DNA of the CDR3: TGTGCCAGCCAGGACCGGGGTACCTATGGCTACACCTTC. Amino acid sequence: CASQDRGTYGYTF.

In its sample, this clone was seen once. The rearrangement joins TRBV7-8 to TRBJ1-1; 9 nucleotides agree with TRBD1. The CDR3 is 17 amino acids. The V segment lost 5 bases and the J segment 4 bases; nucleotides outside the gene matches: 14. CDR1 SGHVS and CDR2 FQNEAQ come from the germline V gene. CDR3 bases: TGTGCCAGCAGCAAGAGGCCCACAGGGGGCTGGGCCACTGAAGCTTTCTTT. This translates into CASSKRPTGGWATEAFF.

The chain employs TRBV30 and TRBJ1-6; D perhaps matches TRBD1 (5 bases). Germline CDR1 and CDR2: GTSNPN and SVGIG (reference sequence). The CDR3 runs 15 residues. V was trimmed by 4 bases and J by 10 bases, leaving 20 bases between them. In DNA, the CDR3 is TGTGCCTGGACAACCCGGGACGTCTTGGCATCACCCCTCCACTTT. As protein: CAWTTRDVLASPLHF.

This clone was counted once. The chain is built from TRBV3-1 (or the pseudogene TRBV3-2) and TRBJ2-3; 8 bases line up with TRBD2. This CDR3 comprises 16 residues. Germline V gene lookup returns CDR1 LGHDT and CDR2 YNNKEL (reference sequence). With V trimmed by 4 bases and J by 0 bases, 6 bases remained unmatched. The CDR3 sequence is CASSLPAGGSTDTQYF. In DNA, the CDR3 is TGTGCCAGCAGCCTCCCGGCGGGGGGCAGCACAGATACGCAGTATTTT.

The chain uses TRBV2 and TRBJ1-6; 9 bases are a match to TRBD1. Trimming took 4 bases from V and 6 from J; bases not matched to a gene: 1. The CDR3 is 14 residues long. The germline CDR1 and CDR2 sequences are SNHLY and FYNNEI. The CDR3 reads CASSVTGGNSPLHF. DNA for the CDR3: TGTGCCAGCAGTGTGACAGGGGGTAATTCACCCCTCCACTTT.

This chain links TRBV9 with TRBJ2-1; a possible D gene is TRBD2 (5 bases). The CDR3 loop spans 14 amino acids. Between the trimmed V and J ends, which lost 1 base and 7 bases, there was a span of 12 bases. Looked up from germline, CDR1 is SGDLS and CDR2 is YYNGEE. The CDR3 sequence: CASSVPTPGNEQFF. The CDR3 DNA follows: TGTGCCAGCAGCGTACCCACCCCGGGGAATGAGCAGTTCTTC. Supplemented by reference TRBV9 and TRBJ2-1, the full variable domain reads DSGVTQTPKHLITATGQRVTLRCSPRSGDLSVYWYQQSLDQGLQFLIQYYNGEERAKGNILERFSAQQFPDLHSELNLSSLELGDSALYFCASSVPTPGNEQFFGPGTRLTVL.

V usage is TRBV27 and J usage is TRBJ2-5; 14 bases align to TRBD2. Trimming at V came to 5 bases and at J to 2 bases, leaving 7 bases not matched to a gene. This CDR3 comprises 17 residues. The germline V gene has CDR1 MNHEY and CDR2 SMNVEV (reference sequence). The CDR3 DNA follows: TGTGCCAGCAGTCCTTCCGGACTAGCGGGGGGACAAGAGACCCAGTACTTC. Its translation is CASSPSGLAGGQETQYF.

The rearrangement joins TRBV12-5 to TRBJ2-5; D is undetermined. V lost 6 bases to trimming and J lost 6 bases, with 14 bases between them. The germline CDR1 and CDR2 sequences are LGHNT and FRNRAP. The CDR3 length is 13 residues. The DNA for the CDR3 is TGTGCTAGTGGACCTAGTGCAACCAAGACCCAGTACTTC. Encoded protein: CASGPSATKTQYF.

This sequence joins TRBV5-1 and TRBJ1-1; 7 bases are a match to TRBD1. The CDR3 length is 14 residues. Germline V gives CDR1 SGHRS, CDR2 YFSETQ. The V segment lost 6 bases and the J segment 3 bases; nucleotides outside the gene matches: 8. The CDR3 sequence: CASTRQGQDTEAFF. The CDR3 DNA reads TGCGCCAGCACGCGACAGGGTCAGGACACTGAAGCTTTCTTT.

V is TRBV6-2 or TRBV6-3 and J is TRBJ1-1; D call uncertain. The CDR3 covers 15 residues. Germline V CDR1 and CDR2: MNHEY, SVGEGT. The ends were cut back, 6 bases at V and 2 bases at J, with 16 bases in the middle. CDR3 sequence: CASSSDASLNTEAFF. The DNA for the CDR3 is TGTGCCAGCAGCTCAGACGCCTCTTTAAACACTGAAGCTTTCTTT.

This chain uses TRBV19 with TRBJ1-1; a possible D gene is TRBD1 (5 bases). Germline V gene sequence: CDR1 LNHDA, CDR2 SQIVND (reference sequence). The CDR3 has 13 residues. The ends were cut back, 5 bases at V and 3 bases at J, with 10 bases in the middle. CDR3 sequence reads: CASSRQGDTEAFF. The CDR3 bases are TGTGCCAGTAGTCGGCAGGGCGACACTGAAGCTTTCTTT.

The chain links TRBV11-2 to TRBJ2-7, with D perhaps matching TRBD1 (5 bases). The ends were cut back, 4 bases at V and 2 bases at J, with 15 bases in the middle. Germline CDR1 SGHAT, CDR2 FQNNGV. The CDR3 is made up of 15 amino acids. The CDR3 DNA reads TGTGCCAGCAGCTCCGATACGACAGCCACCTACGAGCAGTACTTC. Protein: CASSSDTTATYEQYF.

The chain uses TRBV29-1 and TRBJ1-5, with a weak D call TRBD1 (6 bases). V was pared by 4 bases and J by 2 bases, with 9 bases between. The CDR3 extends over 13 amino acids. CDR1 SQVTM and CDR2 ANQGSEA come from the germline V gene. The CDR3 DNA reads TGCAGCGTTGCAGGGGATGGCAATCAGCCCCAGCATTTT. Translation gives CSVAGDGNQPQHF.

The rearrangement links TRBV5-1 to TRBJ2-5; D may match TRBD1 or TRBD2 (5 bases each). This CDR3 is built from 14 residues. V lost 6 bases and J 5 bases, leaving 17 bases between the germline ends. Germline CDR1 SGHRS, CDR2 YFSETQ. In DNA, the CDR3 is TGCGCCAGCAACCCGGGACGGCTCCAGGAGACCCAGTACTTC. Protein: CASNPGRLQETQYF.

J is TRBJ1-5 and V is TRBV24-1; D remains ambiguous. V gave up 5 bases and J gave up 1 base, with 14 bases separating them. CDR3 size: 16 residues. Germline CDR1 is KGHDR and CDR2 is SFDVKD. The CDR3: CATSATGSGSNQPQHF. The CDR3 DNA sequence: TGTGCCACCAGTGCTACGGGATCGGGGAGCAATCAGCCCCAGCATTTT.

The rearrangement joins TRBV28 to TRBJ1-3; the D is unclear. The CDR3 extends over 11 amino acids. The V end lost 2 bases, the J end lost 4 bases, and 0 bases lay between the germline ends. The germline V gene encodes CDR1 MDHEN and CDR2 SYDVKM. This CDR3 is CASSLGNTIYF. In DNA form, the CDR3 reads TGTGCCAGCAGTTTAGGAAACACCATATATTTT.

The gene calls are TRBV19 and TRBJ2-4; D gene uncertain. Between the trimmed V and J ends, which lost 5 bases and 3 bases, there was a span of 11 bases. Germline CDR1 is LNHDA and CDR2 is SQIVND (reference sequence). CDR3 length equals 14 residues. This chain's CDR3 is CASSGAVGKNIQYF. In nucleotides, the CDR3 is TGTGCCAGTAGTGGAGCAGTAGGCAAAAACATTCAGTACTTC. The whole variable domain, remainder taken from reference TRBV19 and TRBJ2-4, is DGGITQSPKYLFRKEGQNVTLSCEQNLNHDAMYWYRQDPGQGLRLIYYSQIVNDFQKGDIAEGYSVSREKKESFPLTVTSAQKNPTAFYLCASSGAVGKNIQYFGAGTRLSVL.

This clone has a count of ten or more. The rearrangement uses TRBV6-4 and TRBJ2-5; 9 bases are shared with TRBD2. The CDR3 spans 14 residues. Germline CDR1 is MRHNA and CDR2 is SNTAGT. Trimming at V came to 6 bases and at J to 5 bases, leaving 7 bases not matched to a gene. CDR3 coding DNA: TGTGCCAGCAGCCCAGCGGGGGGAGAGGAGACCCAGTACTTC. It yields the protein CASSPAGGEETQYF.

This chain uses TRBV3-1 (or the pseudogene TRBV3-2) with TRBJ1-6; 7 bases are a match to TRBD1. The CDR3 totals 17 residues. CDR1 LGHDT and CDR2 YNNKEL come from the germline V gene (reference sequence). J lost 8 bases, V lost 0 bases, and 10 bases had no gene match. The CDR3 loop reads CASSQDFAGTAYSPLHF. CDR3 nucleotides: TGTGCCAGCAGCCAAGACTTCGCCGGGACAGCCTATTCACCCCTCCACTTT.

DNA of the CDR3: TGTGCCAGCAGTGAAGCGGCGGGGGCAAGGGAAAAACTGTTTTTT. It is translated as CASSEAAGAREKLFF. The V call is TRBV6-1, the J call TRBJ1-4; a weak D match, TRBD1 (6 bases). V gave up 0 bases and J gave up 8 bases, with 13 bases separating them. CDR1 is MNHNS and CDR2 is SASEGT in the germline V gene. CDR3 size: 15 residues.

The chain recombines TRBV19 with TRBJ2-1; TRBD2 matches 11 bases. This CDR3 contains 14 residues. Trimming at V came to 10 bases and at J to 9 bases, leaving 11 bases not matched to a gene. The germline V gene encodes CDR1 LNHDA and CDR2 SQIVND (reference sequence). This CDR3 is CATHLAGGSGEQFF. The CDR3 DNA is TGTGCCACCCACTTAGCGGGGGGGTCCGGTGAGCAGTTCTTC.

The CDR3 DNA reads TGTGCCAGCAGCCAAGGGGAAGGGAGTTGGTCTGGAAACACCATATATTTT. Protein sequence: CASSQGEGSWSGNTIYF. The chain has TRBV3-1 (or the pseudogene TRBV3-2) and TRBJ1-3; the D is unclear. Germline values: CDR1 LGHDT, CDR2 YNNKEL (reference sequence). The V and J ends lost 1 base and 1 base respectively, with 14 bases between them. This CDR3 spans 17 amino acids.

The V call is TRBV18, the J call TRBJ2-7; perhaps TRBD2 as D (6 bases). The CDR3 has 15 residues. The V and J ends lost 5 bases and 0 bases respectively, with 14 bases between them. The germline V gene encodes CDR1 KGHSH and CDR2 LQKENI. The CDR3 DNA follows: TGTGCCAGCTCAGCGTCCGGGACTGCCTCCTACGAGCAGTACTTC. It is translated as CASSASGTASYEQYF.

By its share, this clone is medium-sized (0.01 to 0.1%). The J gene is TRBJ2-7, the V gene TRBV4-2, with 7 positions matching TRBD2. This CDR3 spans 16 amino acids. Germline assignment: CDR1 LGHNA and CDR2 YNFKEQ. V gave up 0 bases and J gave up 1 base; unmatched junction bases: 6. This CDR3 reads CASSQDLGGGSYEQYF. CDR3 coding DNA: TGTGCCAGCAGCCAAGATCTTGGGGGAGGGTCCTACGAGCAGTACTTC.

This chain links TRBV7-8 with TRBJ1-5, with a tentative D call TRBD1 (6 bases). V dropped 6 bases and J dropped 0 bases, with 12 bases sitting between them. The germline V gene has CDR1 SGHVS and CDR2 FQNEAQ. CDR3 length: 15 residues. The CDR3 bases are TGTGCCAGCAGTCTTACAGGGAATAGCAATCAGCCCCAGCATTTT. It translates to CASSLTGNSNQPQHF.